This T cell receptor (beta chain) was retrieved from a study of monozygotic twins with inflammatory bowel disease. Whole-study findings and limits: Differing immunosuppressive treatments may have added variability to patient repertoires. On the inverse Simpson index, IBD patients scored lower for TCRbeta diversity than healthy co-twins.

Concerning this clonotype itself: Its antigen is unidentified.

TCRdb reanalyzed the 5' RACE reads and collapses them to one entry per CDR3 protein, without DNA. The sample features some 150,000 distinct CDR3 sequences, with less than 7.5% in its top ten. CDR3 length equals 16 residues. CDR1 is KGHSH, CDR2 LQKENI, per germline. V and J are TRBV18 and TRBJ1-6; TCRdb calls TRBD1, which cannot be checked without DNA. The sequencing input was blood. The TCR comes from a human donor with ulcerative colitis or Crohn's disease, or a healthy co-twin of an affected twin (not recorded which). CDR3 region: CASSPPGQGANSPLHF. The whole variable domain, remainder taken from reference TRBV18 and TRBJ1-6, is NAGVMQNPRHLVRRRGQEARLRCSPMKGHSHVYWYRQLPEEGLKFMVYLQKENIIDESGMPKERFSAEFPKEGPSILRIQQVVRGDSAAYFCASSPPGQGANSPLHFGNGTRLTVT.